The T cell receptor beta chain described here comes from a study of OX40 agonist ivuxolimab in advanced cancers. Turning to the study itself: Every 2 weeks, patients got intravenous ivuxolimab at one of six dose levels (0.01-10 mg/kg). Three patients got partial responses; one had hepatocellular carcinoma and two had cutaneous melanoma.

Remarks on this clone: No antigen is known for it.

Patients with autoimmune history or systemic immunosuppression were excluded. Some clones are missing from TCRdb's copy, which holds only in-frame ones; the method was immunoSEQ multiplex PCR. In the table there are more than 45,000 clones, around 89% of which are singletons. Points from the study as a whole: The study found that CD8+ T cells averaged more expanded clones than CD4+.

The CDR3 has 13 amino acids. The ends were cut back, 4 bases at V and 8 bases at J, with 14 bases in the middle. This sequence originates from an adult with an advanced solid tumor such as melanoma, head and neck, liver or kidney cancer. Sequenced material: CD4+ or CD8+ T cells sorted from blood, taken in a trial of the OX40 agonist ivuxolimab. V usage is TRBV23-1 and J usage is TRBJ1-2, with D perhaps TRBD1 (6 bases). TRBV23-1 is placed among ORFs of uncertain function. CDR3 sequence: CASSLHREGGYTF. The CDR3 nucleotides are TGCGCCAGCAGTCTTCACAGGGAGGGGGGCTACACCTTC.